This T cell receptor (beta chain) was retrieved from a study of shared clonotypes between healthy human individuals. Study-level information: Each donor's CD8 memory used one plate, CD8 naive two, each CD4 subset three.

Per the original methods: Junction-only immunoSEQ data arrived without quality scores, meaning filtering differed. Profiling relied on immunoSEQ multiplex PCR, and the TCRdb table lists in-frame clones only, not all of them. V and J calls plus clone size are reproduced from that table; the DNA served to infer D and trimming. The table has fewer than 800,000 clones, around 92% seen once. CD8 cells regarded as naive lacked CD45RO, were positively chosen for CCR7, and omitted terminally differentiated effector memory CD45RA+ cells. The trim removed 0 bases at V and 5 bases at J, leaving 4 bases unmatched. CDR3 length: 14 residues. Germline V gene data show CDR1 as SGHVS and CDR2 as FQNEAQ. In regard to this clone: Its specificity is unknown.

Overall study findings and caveats: Some naive CD4 clonotypes, roughly 5%, turned up in common across a few donors.

Sequenced sample: naive CD8+ T cells sorted from blood. The rearrangement uses TRBV7-8 and TRBJ2-7, with 7 nucleotides matching TRBD1. The receptor was derived from a man aged 25 to 40 in good health. Written as DNA, the CDR3 is TGTGCCAGCAGCTTAGCGCCTGGACAGGACGAGCAGTACTTC. This encodes CASSLAPGQDEQYF.